This T cell receptor beta chain was sequenced in a study of identical twins. General observations from the study: In monozygotic twins, models underestimated the sharing of out-of-frame TCR alpha.

This CDR3 contains 16 residues. Per germline, CDR1 SGHDN and CDR2 FVKESK. Trimming stripped 0 bases from V and 1 base from J, with 9 bases between. This clonotype was seen repeatedly, ten times or more. Antigen specificity is unknown. MiXCR was run by TCRdb on the 5' RACE reads, yielding one entry per CDR3 protein. The sample has about 890,000 distinct CDR3 sequences, roughly an eighth seen once. These data also featured in a second study, about yellow fever vaccine responses in identical twins.

Sequenced input: PBMCs. The rearrangement uses TRBV14 and TRBJ2-2; no firm D call. This receptor was identified in a woman younger than 30 in good health. The CDR3 reads CASSQDLGMNTGELFF. The CDR3 DNA reads as TGTGCCAGCAGCCAAGATCTAGGGATGAACACCGGGGAGCTGTTTTTT.